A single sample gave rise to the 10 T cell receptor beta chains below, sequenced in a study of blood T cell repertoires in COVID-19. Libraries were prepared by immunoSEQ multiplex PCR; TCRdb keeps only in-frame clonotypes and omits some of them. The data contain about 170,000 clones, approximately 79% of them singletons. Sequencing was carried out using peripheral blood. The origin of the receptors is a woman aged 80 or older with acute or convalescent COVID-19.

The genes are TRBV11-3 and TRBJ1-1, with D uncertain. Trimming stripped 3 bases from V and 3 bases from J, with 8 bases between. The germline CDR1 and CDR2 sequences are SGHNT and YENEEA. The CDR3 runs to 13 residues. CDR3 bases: TGTGCCAGCAGCTTTTCTCTCGACACTGAAGCTTTCTTT. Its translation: CASSFSLDTEAFF.

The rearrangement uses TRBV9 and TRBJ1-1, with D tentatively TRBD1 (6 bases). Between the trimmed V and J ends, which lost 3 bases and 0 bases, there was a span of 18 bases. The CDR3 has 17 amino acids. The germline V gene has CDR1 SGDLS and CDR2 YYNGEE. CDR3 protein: CASSAQPTGTMNTEAFF. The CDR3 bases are TGTGCCAGCAGCGCCCAGCCGACAGGAACCATGAACACTGAAGCTTTCTTT.

The DNA for the CDR3 is TGTGCCAGCAGTTTTGAACGGGGAAACTATGGCTACACCTTC. Amino acid sequence: CASSFERGNYGYTF. The chain joins TRBV27 to TRBJ1-2; no clear D gene. Germline V gene data show CDR1 as MNHEY and CDR2 as SMNVEV (reference sequence). This CDR3 is built from 14 residues. V lost 3 bases, J lost 2 bases, and 10 bases lay in between.

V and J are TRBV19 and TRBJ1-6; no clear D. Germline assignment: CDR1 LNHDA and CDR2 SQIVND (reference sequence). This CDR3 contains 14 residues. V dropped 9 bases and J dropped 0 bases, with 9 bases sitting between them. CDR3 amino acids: CASVASSYNSPLHF. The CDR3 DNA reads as TGTGCCAGCGTAGCGAGCTCCTATAATTCACCCCTCCACTTT.

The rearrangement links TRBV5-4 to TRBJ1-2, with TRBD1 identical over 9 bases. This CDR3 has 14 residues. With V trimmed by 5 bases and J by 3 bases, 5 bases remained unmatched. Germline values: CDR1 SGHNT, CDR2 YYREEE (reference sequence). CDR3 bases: TGTGCCAGCAGACATGGACAGGGGTACTATGGCTACACCTTC. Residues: CASRHGQGYYGYTF.

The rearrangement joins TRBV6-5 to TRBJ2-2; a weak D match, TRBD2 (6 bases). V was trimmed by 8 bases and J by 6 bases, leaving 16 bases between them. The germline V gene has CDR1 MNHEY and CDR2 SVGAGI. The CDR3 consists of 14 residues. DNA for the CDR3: TGTGCCAGCCGCAACTGGGGGGAGGCCGGGGAGCTGTTTTTT. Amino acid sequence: CASRNWGEAGELFF.

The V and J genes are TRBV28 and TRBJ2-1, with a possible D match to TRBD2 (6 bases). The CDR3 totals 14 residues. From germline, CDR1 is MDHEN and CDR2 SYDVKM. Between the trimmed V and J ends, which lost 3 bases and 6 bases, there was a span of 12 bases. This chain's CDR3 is CASSFPGSGNEQFF. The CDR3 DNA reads TGTGCCAGCAGTTTTCCCGGTAGCGGCAATGAGCAGTTCTTC.

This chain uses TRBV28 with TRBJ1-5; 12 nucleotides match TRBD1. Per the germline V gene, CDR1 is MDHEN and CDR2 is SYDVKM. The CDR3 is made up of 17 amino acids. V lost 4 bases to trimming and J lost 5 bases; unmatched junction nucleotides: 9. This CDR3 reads CASSSTGTGGAYQPQHF. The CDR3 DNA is TGTGCCAGCAGTTCAACCGGGACAGGGGGCGCGTATCAGCCCCAGCATTTT.

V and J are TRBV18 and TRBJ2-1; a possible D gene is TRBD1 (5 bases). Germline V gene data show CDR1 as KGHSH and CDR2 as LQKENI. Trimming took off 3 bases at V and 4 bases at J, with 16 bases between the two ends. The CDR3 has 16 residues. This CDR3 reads CASSPQGPTSYNEQFF. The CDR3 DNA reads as TGTGCCAGCTCACCGCAGGGTCCTACTTCTTACAATGAGCAGTTCTTC.

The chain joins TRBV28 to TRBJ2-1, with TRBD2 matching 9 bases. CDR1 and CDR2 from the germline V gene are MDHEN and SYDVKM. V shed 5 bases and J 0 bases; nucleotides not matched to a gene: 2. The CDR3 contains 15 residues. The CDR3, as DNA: TGTGCCAGCAGTCTAGCGGGGAGCTCCTACAATGAGCAGTTCTTC. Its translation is CASSLAGSSYNEQFF.